The entry below gives a single T cell receptor (beta chain) sequence along with its context. The antigen remains undetermined. Clones were sequenced by immunoSEQ multiplex PCR, and TCRdb holds only the in-frame ones, with some missing. The sample holds about 100,000 clones, around 90% seen once. The sample belongs to a study of T cell responses to AZD1222 COVID-19 vaccine. Study-wide results and limits: Baseline seropositivity characterized only six AZD1222 recipients. Regions 160-218 and 743-854 held dominance among vaccine-associated CD4 TCRs, which spanned spike.

The CDR3 length is 15 residues. Germline lookup yields CDR1 SGHRS and CDR2 YFSETQ. V was cut by 2 bases and J by 1 base, with 7 bases left in between. The source is an adult who received the AZD1222 COVID-19 vaccine. This chain uses TRBV5-1 with TRBJ2-6; D is perhaps TRBD2 (6 bases). Sequenced material: peripheral blood, taken 28 days after the second AZD1222 dose. In nucleotides, the CDR3 is TGCGCCAGCAGCTTCGGGGGATCTGGGGCCAACGTCCTGACTTTC. It translates to CASSFGGSGANVLTF.